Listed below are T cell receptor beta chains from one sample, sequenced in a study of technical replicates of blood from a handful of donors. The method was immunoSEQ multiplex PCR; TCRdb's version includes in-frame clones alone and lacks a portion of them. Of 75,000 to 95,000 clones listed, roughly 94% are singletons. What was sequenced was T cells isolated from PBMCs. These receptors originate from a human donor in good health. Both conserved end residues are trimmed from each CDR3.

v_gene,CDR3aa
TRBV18,ASSPISDSQETQY
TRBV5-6,ASSLERTQY
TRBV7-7,ASSPGPGQAATGELF
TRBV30,AWAQDTGGPPTYEQY
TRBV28,ASTEGNQPQH
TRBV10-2,ASARGGNQETQY
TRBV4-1,ASSPQGAYEQY
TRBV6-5,ASGIAGGMGDTQY
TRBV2,ASSEGVRGGSYGYT
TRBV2,ASSVRGISSYEQY
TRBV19,ASSSGQDNEQF
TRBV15,ATSRDIGQSTDTQY
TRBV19,ASNSGTGTYEQY
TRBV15,ATSRSELAGSETQY
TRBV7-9,ASTPPSESYNEQF
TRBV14,ASSLQGGAGYEQY
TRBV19,ASSKVGGTETQY
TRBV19,ASSIPGQTLYEQY
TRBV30,AWSGIAGNQPQH
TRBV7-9,ASSSTPTTTNEKLF
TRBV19,ASSIDPGVTEAF
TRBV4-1,ASSRRLADSSGNTIY
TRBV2,ASSDSNSSNEQF
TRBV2,ASRGIQGRSPYEQY
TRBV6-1,ASSEGSGRYGYT
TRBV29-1,SVQGRGSTDTQY
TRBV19,ASSKGGGTDTQY
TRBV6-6,ASSPTPGTDGYT
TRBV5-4,ASSPQVSYEQY
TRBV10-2,ASSEGKYSGNTIY
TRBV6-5,ASTPTDDGYGYT
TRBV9,ASSVGQGGSLMYEKLF
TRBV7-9,ASSLALGRTGASGTQY
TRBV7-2,ASSLVAGGLDTQY
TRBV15,ATSKPGQGRNGYT
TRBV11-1,ASTPSLRGGLYTQY
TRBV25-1,ASSEEWTGVDTGELF
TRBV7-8,ASTLAGDYRAF
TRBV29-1,SGVSGRGGPEQF
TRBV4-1,ASSPSRTANTEAF
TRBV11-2,ASSHYYEQY
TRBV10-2,ASSERTGRAKNIQY
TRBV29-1,SVANRGAEQF
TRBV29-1,SAAGQQNTEAF
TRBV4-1,ASSRSGQMNTEAF
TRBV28,ASSTYSGSPQETQY
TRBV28,ASSTLGPNQPQH
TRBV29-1,SVALAGEYRSQY
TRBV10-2,ASSARARGDEQY
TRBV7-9,ASSLVVRAQETQY
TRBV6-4,ASSDPSTGYYGYT
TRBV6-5,ASSKNRDEAF
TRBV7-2,ASSYGRGTSDYNEQF